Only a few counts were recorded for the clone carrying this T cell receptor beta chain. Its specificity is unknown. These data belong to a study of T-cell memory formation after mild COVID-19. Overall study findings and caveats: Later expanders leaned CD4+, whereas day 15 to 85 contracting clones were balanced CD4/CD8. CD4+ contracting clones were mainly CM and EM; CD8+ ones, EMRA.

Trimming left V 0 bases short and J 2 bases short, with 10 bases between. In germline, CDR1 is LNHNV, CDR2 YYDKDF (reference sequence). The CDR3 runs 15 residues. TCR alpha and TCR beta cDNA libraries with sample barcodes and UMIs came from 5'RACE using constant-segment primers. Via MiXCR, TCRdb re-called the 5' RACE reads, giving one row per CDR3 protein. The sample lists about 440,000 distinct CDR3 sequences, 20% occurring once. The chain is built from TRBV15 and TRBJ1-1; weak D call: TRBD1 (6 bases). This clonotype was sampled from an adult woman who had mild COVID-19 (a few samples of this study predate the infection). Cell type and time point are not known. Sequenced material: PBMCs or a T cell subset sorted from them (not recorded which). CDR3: CATSRERTVNTEAFF. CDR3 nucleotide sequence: TGTGCCACCAGCAGAGAACGGACAGTTAACACTGAAGCTTTCTTT. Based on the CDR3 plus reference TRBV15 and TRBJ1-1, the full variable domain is DAMVIQNPRYQVTQFGKPVTLSCSQTLNHNVMYWYQQKSSQAPKLLFHYYDKDFNNEADTPDNFQSRRPNTSFCFLDIRSPGLGDTAMYLCATSRERTVNTEAFFGQGTRLTVV.